This paragraph covers one TCR beta chain sequence. What it recognizes is unknown. Triplicate approximately 320,000-cell sorts were made of each CD8+ T cell subset. This entry is derived from a study of CXCR3-negative and CXCR3-positive naive CD8 T cells. On the study more broadly: The total count of TRB reads reached around 140 million, and each library contributed about 1.5 +/- 0.3 million. Study results and limitations: Both naive subsets, CXCR3-negative and CXCR3-positive, displayed similar TRBV-TRBJ usage, unlike memory cells.

The authors prepared UMI-labeled TRB cDNA libraries by 5' RACE. TCRdb re-called the 5' RACE reads; every CDR3 protein appears as one record, without DNA. The sample table sets out 50,000 to 75,000 distinct CDR3 sequences. The sequencing input was naive CXCR3- CD8+ T cells from blood. As to subset: CD45RO-CCR7+CD27+CD95- naive CD8+ T cells lacking CXCR3 (TNR3-). The sequence came from a human donor in good health. Some clones in this sample may be carry-over from other donors' samples.

The CDR3 reads CASTFWASGANVLTF. This chain connects TRBV27 to TRBJ2-6. CDR1 is MNHEY, CDR2 SMNVEV, per germline (reference sequence). This CDR3 is built from 15 residues.